This entry lists 26 T cell receptor beta chains sequenced from one sample in a study of T cells in Graves' hyperthyroidism and ophthalmopathy. Amplification yielded TCR beta CDR3 regions, with RNA transcripts as the source. First-round RT-PCR of the TCR CDR3 relied on the HTBI primer set. TCRdb re-called the multiplex PCR reads through MiXCR, storing one row per CDR3 protein. The profile shows 600,000 to 700,000 distinct CDR3 sequences, nearly 45% of them singletons. The sample consisted of peripheral blood or thyroid tissue (not recorded which). The receptor set was obtained from an adult man with Graves' disease, either hyperthyroidism or ophthalmopathy (not recorded which).

The V call is TRBV14, the J call TRBJ1-5, with TRBD1 matching 10 bases. V gave up 4 bases and J gave up 6 bases; unmatched junction bases: 6. This CDR3 region has 15 residues. Germline V gives CDR1 SGHDN, CDR2 FVKESK. In nucleotides, the CDR3 is TGTGCCAGCAGCCGGGGACAGGGGACTCTTCAGCCCCAGCATTTT. It encodes CASSRGQGTLQPQHF.

This clonotype has more than one count but fewer than ten. At one of its ends the junction is not consistent with the germline gene, which may arise from a read error. This chain joins TRBV12-3 or TRBV12-4 and TRBJ2-2, with a weak D call TRBD1 (5 bases). The CDR3 spans 14 residues. The CDR3 DNA reads as TGCGCCAGCAGCCGGCAACAGGACACCGGGGAGCTGTTTTTT. As protein: CASSRQQDTGELFF.

This clonotype was seen only a few times. V gene TRBV7-9 combines with J gene TRBJ1-5, with D unresolved. V lost 1 base, J lost 3 bases, and 7 bases lay in between. This CDR3 region has 14 residues. Germline V gives CDR1 SEHNR, CDR2 FQNEAQ (reference sequence). The CDR3 loop is CASSLVAPNQPQHF. The CDR3 DNA follows: TGTGCCAGCAGCTTAGTTGCCCCCAATCAGCCCCAGCATTTT.

The chain links TRBV7-9 to TRBJ1-2, with 9 bases fitting TRBD1. Germline assignment: CDR1 SEHNR and CDR2 FQNEAQ (reference sequence). Losses at the gene ends were 5 bases for V and 2 bases for J; bases not matched to a gene: 6. There are 15 residues in the CDR3. The CDR3 nucleotides read TGTGCCAGCAGCATGGGACAGGGTGTGAACTATGGCTACACCTTC. The encoded protein is CASSMGQGVNYGYTF.

The rearrangement links TRBV7-8 to TRBJ1-5, with a weak D call TRBD1 (6 bases). V was clipped by 5 bases and J by 3 bases, with 17 bases between them. The CDR3 contains 16 residues. Per the germline V gene, CDR1 is SGHVS and CDR2 is FQNEAQ. This CDR3 reads CASSPRQGISNQPQHF. The CDR3 DNA sequence: TGTGCCAGCAGCCCCCGTCAGGGGATTTCCAATCAGCCCCAGCATTTT.

In this sample, this clonotype turned up once. This sequence joins TRBV10-3 and TRBJ2-7, with 10 positions matching TRBD1. The V gene's germline CDR1 is ENHRY and CDR2 SYGVKD. The CDR3 runs to 15 residues. Germline trimming cut 6 bases from V and 2 bases from J; bases unmatched to any gene: 7. CDR3 sequence reads: CAIRAGTGDAYEQYF. CDR3 coding DNA: TGTGCCATCAGAGCCGGGACAGGGGATGCCTACGAGCAGTACTTC.

This clonotype was observed at least ten times. The chain employs TRBV7-8 and TRBJ2-7; D is unclear. Germline values: CDR1 SGHVS, CDR2 FQNEAQ. The CDR3 extends over 12 amino acids. The V gene lost 2 bases and the J gene lost 2 bases, with 4 bases spanning the gap. The CDR3 nucleotides read TGTGCCAGCAGCTTAAAGGCCTACGAGCAGTACTTC. Encoded protein: CASSLKAYEQYF.

The gene calls are TRBV2 and TRBJ2-3, with 8 nucleotides matching TRBD1. The V gene end was trimmed by 7 bases and the J gene end by 4 bases; junction bases not matched to a gene: 4. Germline CDR1 reads SNHLY; CDR2 reads FYNNEI. The CDR3 runs 13 residues. In DNA form, the CDR3 reads TGTGCCAGCACAGGGGGCTTGTCAGATACGCAGTATTTT. Its protein product is CASTGGLSDTQYF.

The chain joins TRBV11-3 to TRBJ1-2; 7 bases align to TRBD1. CDR3 length: 15 amino acids. V dropped 5 bases and J dropped 3; count of bases not matched to a gene: 9. The germline gives CDR1 SGHNT, CDR2 YENEEA. The CDR3 reads CASSQSGQVDYGYTF. CDR3 sequence (DNA): TGTGCCAGCAGCCAATCCGGACAGGTCGACTATGGCTACACCTTC.

This clonotype was seen more than once but under ten times. This sequence joins TRBV29-1 and TRBJ2-3; D remains unclear. Trimming stripped 4 bases from V and 2 bases from J, with 4 bases between. The germline CDR1 and CDR2 sequences are SQVTM and ANQGSEA. The CDR3 runs 11 residues. CDR3 sequence reads: CSVVPTDTQYF. CDR3 sequence (DNA): TGCAGCGTTGTTCCCACAGATACGCAGTATTTT.

This chain uses TRBV10-3 with TRBJ1-2; D unresolved. The germline gives CDR1 ENHRY, CDR2 SYGVKD. The CDR3 sequence is 11 residues long. V dropped 7 bases and J dropped 3 bases, with 6 bases sitting between them. The CDR3 loop reads CAINGDYGYTF. The DNA of the CDR3 is TGTGCCATCAATGGGGACTATGGCTACACCTTC.

The chain is built from TRBV29-1 and TRBJ1-4; the D gene is possibly TRBD1 (6 bases). Germline CDR1 and CDR2: SQVTM and ANQGSEA. The CDR3 loop spans 12 amino acids. Trimming removed 0 bases at V and 8 bases at J, with 7 bases between. CDR3 coding DNA: TGCAGCGTTGAAGAGCAGGGGGAAAAACTGTTTTTT. Residues: CSVEEQGEKLFF. Full variable domain (missing parts from reference TRBV29-1 and TRBJ1-4): SAVISQKPSRDICQRGTSLTIQCQVDSQVTMMFWYRQQPGQSLTLIATANQGSEATYESGFVIDKFPISRPNLTFSTLTVSNMSPEDSSIYLCSVEEQGEKLFFGSGTQLSVL.

The chain has TRBV7-6 and TRBJ1-2; weak D call: TRBD1 (5 bases). V was trimmed by 6 bases and J by 4 bases, leaving 12 bases between them. This CDR3 is 13 amino acids long. CDR1 SGHVS and CDR2 FNYEAQ come from the germline V gene. The chain's CDR3 is CASRPPDSYGYTF. The CDR3, as DNA: TGTGCCAGCAGACCTCCCGACAGCTATGGCTACACCTTC.

This clonotype was seen at least ten times. The gene calls are TRBV12-3 or TRBV12-4 and TRBJ1-6; D not certain. The CDR3 spans 11 residues. Trimming removed 1 base at V and 14 bases at J, with 6 bases between. The CDR3 DNA reads TGTGCCAGCAGTTTAGGGGGTTCCCTCCACTTT. Encoded protein: CASSLGGSLHF.

This clonotype was seen a handful of times. The V call is TRBV6-6, the J call TRBJ1-1; D remains ambiguous. V lost 0 bases and J 1 base, leaving 9 bases between the germline ends. CDR1 is MNHNY, CDR2 SVGAGI, per germline (reference sequence). The CDR3 totals 15 residues. The CDR3, as DNA: TGTGCCAGCAGTTACTCAGGGCCTCGGAACACTGAAGCTTTCTTT. Translating it yields CASSYSGPRNTEAFF.

This clonotype has more than one count but fewer than ten. V usage is TRBV10-3 and J usage is TRBJ2-7; 9 nucleotides agree with TRBD1. Germline V CDR1 and CDR2: ENHRY, SYGVKD. The junction had 2 bases not matched to a gene; V was cut back by 4 bases and J by 4 bases. The CDR3 has 13 residues. The chain's CDR3 is CAISAGQGYEQYF. DNA of the CDR3: TGTGCCATCAGTGCCGGACAGGGGTACGAGCAGTACTTC.

This clonotype was counted between two and nine times. The chain carries TRBV5-1 and TRBJ1-2, with D possibly being TRBD1 (5 bases). Germline CDR1 and CDR2: SGHRS and YFSETQ. V was trimmed by 1 base and J by 4 bases, leaving 17 bases between them. The CDR3 loop spans 16 amino acids. The CDR3 sequence: CASSLSGSGLIYGYTF. DNA of the CDR3: TGCGCCAGCAGCTTGTCTGGCTCAGGGTTAATCTATGGCTACACCTTC.

This clonotype was seen just once. V is TRBV10-3 and J is TRBJ1-6; TRBD1 agrees at 7 bases. CDR1 and CDR2 (germline): ENHRY, SYGVKD. The CDR3 totals 15 residues. Unmatched junction bases numbered 10, after V lost 5 bases and J lost 9 bases. The CDR3 is CAISSYTGAASPLHF. The DNA of the CDR3 is TGTGCCATCAGTTCCTACACAGGGGCAGCTTCACCCCTCCACTTT.

The gene calls are TRBV6-1 and TRBJ1-1; D ambiguous. The CDR3 runs 13 residues. Between the trimmed V and J ends, which lost 5 bases and 9 bases, there was a span of 16 bases. CDR1 is MNHNS, CDR2 SASEGT, per germline. CDR3 in amino acids: CASSLGGLSQAFF. The CDR3 coding sequence is TGTGCCAGCAGTTTAGGCGGGCTGTCCCAAGCTTTCTTT.

This chain links TRBV7-9 with TRBJ1-1, with D possibly being TRBD1 (6 bases). Germline V lookup: CDR1 SEHNR, CDR2 FQNEAQ (reference sequence). V lost 6 bases and J 4 bases, leaving 18 bases between the germline ends. CDR3 size: 15 residues. CDR3 coding DNA: TGTGCCAGCAGACAGATACAGGGCCCTGGCACTGAAGCTTTCTTT. The encoded protein is CASRQIQGPGTEAFF. Together with reference TRBV7-9 and TRBJ1-1, the CDR3 gives the full variable domain: DTGVSQNPRHKITKRGQNVTFRCDPISEHNRLYWYRQTLGQGPEFLTYFQNEAQLEKSRLLSDRFSAERPKGSFSTLEIQRTEQGDSAMYLCASRQIQGPGTEAFFGQGTRLTVV.

Details on this clonotype: A read error may explain this, as a much larger clone is one base away. This chain uses TRBV7-9 with TRBJ1-4; D remains unclear. Trimming cost V 0 bases and J 7 bases, with 12 bases left between them. The CDR3 sequence is 15 residues long. Germline CDR1 reads SEHNR; CDR2 reads FQNEAQ (reference sequence). CDR3 nucleotide sequence: TGTGCCAGCAGCTTAGCGTCAGGCGATCGTGAAAAACTGTTTTTT. This encodes CASSLASGDREKLFF.

The rearrangement joins TRBV25-1 to TRBJ2-7; D gene ambiguous. Per germline, CDR1 MGHDK and CDR2 SYGVNS. The V end was cut by 7 bases, the J end by 1 base, with 2 bases between. CDR3 size: 10 residues. CDR3 bases: TGTGCCAGCAATTCCTACGAGCAGTACTTC. Its protein product is CASNSYEQYF.

V usage is TRBV2 and J usage is TRBJ1-4, with D possibly matching TRBD1 (5 bases). This CDR3 contains 11 residues. CDR1 and CDR2 from the germline V gene are SNHLY and FYNNEI. V dropped 4 bases and J dropped 11 bases, with 8 bases sitting between them. The CDR3 nucleotides are TGTGCCAGCAGTGGGGACCTTAAACTGTTTTTT. This translates into CASSGDLKLFF.

This clonotype came up many times. The rearrangement links TRBV7-8 to TRBJ2-6; the match to TRBD1 covers 9 bases. The V gene's germline CDR1 is SGHVS and CDR2 FQNEAQ. This CDR3 comprises 20 residues. With 1 base clipped from V and 0 bases from J, the junction kept 10 bases outside the gene matches. CDR3 DNA: TGTGCCAGCAGCTTAGGGGACAGGGTTCGGGGAGGCTCTGGGGCCAACGTCCTGACTTTC. This encodes CASSLGDRVRGGSGANVLTF.

Comment on this clonotype: The junction departs from the called germline gene at one end, perhaps through a read error. This chain joins TRBV10-3 and TRBJ1-4, with D maybe TRBD1 (5 bases). The CDR3 has 13 amino acids. Germline V gene data show CDR1 as ENHRY and CDR2 as SYGVKD. CDR3 sequence: CASSYMGDEKLFF. The CDR3 DNA follows: TGTGCCAGCAGTTACATGGGGGATGAAAAACTGTTTTTT.

The CDR3, as DNA: TGCGCCAGCAGTGACCGATCGGGAGGAGAGACCCAGTACTTC. This encodes CASSDRSGGETQYF. The genes are TRBV10-2 and TRBJ2-5, with 7 bases aligning to TRBD2. The V segment lost 3 bases and the J segment 4 bases; nucleotides outside the gene matches: 5. The CDR3 has 14 amino acids. Germline assignment: CDR1 WSHSY and CDR2 SAAADI.